This T cell receptor beta chain was documented in a study of T cell repertoires in cytomegalovirus infection. Whole-study context: It was the public TCR beta signatures that indicated both CMV infection and matching HLA type. Study findings and constraints: Identification of carriers of CMV plus the relevant HLA was achieved through cumulative public TCR beta family frequency. It was HLA-C-restricted CMV-specific TCR beta clonotypes that dominated the response ex vivo.

The CDR3 totals 18 residues. Germline CDR1 reads MGHRA; CDR2 reads YSYEKL. The trim removed 1 base at V and 6 bases at J, leaving 11 bases unmatched. There are many counts of this clonotype. Its antigen is unknown. Each CDR3 protein is one row after TCRdb ran MiXCR on the reads. This sample yields approximately 250,000 distinct CDR3 sequences, of which roughly 6.5% are seen a single time; about 6.5% belongs to the top ten. The rearrangement joins TRBV4-1 to TRBJ1-4, with TRBD1 identical over 10 bases. The TCR sequence derives from a human donor in good health (CMV status not recorded). Some clones in this sample may be carry-over from other donors' samples. The specimen sequenced was PBMCs. Here the CDR3 reads CASSQAGTGDAGDEKLFF. CDR3 sequence (DNA): TGCGCCAGCAGCCAAGCCGGGACAGGGGACGCCGGGGATGAAAAACTGTTTTTT.